This entry describes one TCR beta chain. The clone's antigen remains unknown. Within one base of it there is no much larger clone, and no base qualities were kept. As encoded in the germline V gene, CDR1 is SGHTA while CDR2 is FQGNSA. Trimming removed 4 bases from V and 0 bases from J, leaving 13 bases between the germline ends. The CDR3 runs 16 amino acids, cysteine and phenylalanine included. Solely the CDR3 DNA is kept, with 48 bases framed from the first base. These data originate in a study of T cell responses to AZD1222 COVID-19 vaccine (dated by TCRdb to the early 2020s). Regarding the complete study: AZD1222 recipients whose second dose came at about 4 weeks and those whose second dose came at about 12 weeks were combined into one group, since spike-specific TCR depth and breadth did not differ between the two schedules. Trial participants were enrolled by age into subgroups of 18-55, 56-69 and 70-plus years, and roughly 150, 30 and 60 TCR-sequenced participants, respectively, were included in these subgroups. A total of around 240 trial participants underwent TCR sequencing, of whom roughly 210 received two doses of AZD1222 and about 25 received two doses of the MenACWY control vaccine.

The CDR3 regions of human TCRbeta chains were analyzed by immunosequencing. The original methods were these. Repertoire TCRs were matched against a reference library of SARS-CoV-2-specific TCRs generated with the MIRA antigen-specificity platform. Breadth meant the fraction of unique TCRs that were SARS-CoV-2-associated, whereas depth meant the fraction of total T cells that were SARS-CoV-2-associated. Using the MIRA data, each spike-specific TCR was mapped to the spike region that the TCR reacts to and placed in a CD4 or CD8 class. Log10-transformed breadth and depth values were compared by one-way ANOVA with Sidak's multiple comparisons tests. The table comes from immuneACCESS by way of TCRdb, which keeps in-frame sequences with V and J called. Part of the clones is missing from these tables; in studies checked, under half for an unresolved V gene and the rest for unknown reasons. V, J and clone size are those of that table, while D and trimming were read from the DNA. Across this sample there are roughly 150,000 clones, with over 75% seen only once. The leading ten clones occupy about 1.7% of the sample.

The time point label, as the study defines it: baseline before first vaccination. Samples from vaccinated people were obtained from the UK trials COV001 and COV002, which included a single-blind randomized controlled phase 2/3 trial of AZD1222 (ChAdOx1 nCoV-19) in healthy adults. For TCRbeta chain sequencing, PBMC samples from trial participants were taken at day 0 and at day 28 after the second dose. Overall study outcomes, separate from this receptor: Epitopes outside the regions mutated in the B.1.351 and B.1.1.7 variants were reportedly recognized by nearly half of the unique spike-specific TCRs. In the small 56-69-year group, the increase in depth fell short of significance, most likely because of low power. Conclusions about previously exposed vaccinees are limited because only 5 or 6 AZD1222 recipients were SARS-CoV-2 seropositive at baseline. After two AZD1222 doses, spike-specific TCR breadth and depth were significantly higher than at day 0 and than in MenACWY recipients. Because no samples from the day 14 peak response were available, repertoires could be characterized only after the peak T cell response. The whole spike protein was spanned by vaccine-associated CD4 TCRs, and dominant responses were seen in regions 160-218 and 743-854. Participants were mostly white British, with more females than males. The authors suggested clonal diversity may have been underestimated.

The receptor's source is an adult in good health. The chain employs TRBV7-2 and TRBJ1-5; the D gene cannot be named for sure. The specimen was peripheral blood, collected on day 0 of AZD1222 vaccination. The nucleotide sequence is TGTGCCAGCAGCTCAAGCAGCGGGTATAGCAATCAGCCCCAGCATTTT. Its product reads: CASSSSSGYSNQPQHF.